A selection of T cell receptor beta chains follows, all from one sample in a study of cytotoxic CD8 clonotypes in ibrutinib-treated CLL. Sequenced by immunoSEQ multiplex PCR; TCRdb stores in-frame clones only, minus some. The sample consists of around 300,000 clones, 70% to 80% of them appearing once. The input for sequencing was PBMCs, taken before ibrutinib treatment. The receptor set was obtained from a human donor with chronic lymphocytic leukemia. Both conserved end residues are part of each CDR3. Fields, in order: clone size, D gene, J gene, V gene, CDR3 length, CDR3 DNA, CDR3 protein. The D gene is left open where the match is weak. Rows give clone size only sometimes, using once, few, many, or a class for an expanded clone.

abundance: .; d_gene: .; j_gene: TRBJ1-1; v_gene: TRBV29-1; len: 13; CDR3nt: TGCAGCGTTGAAATCACACAGAACACTGAAGCTTTCTTT; CDR3aa: CSVEITQNTEAFF
abundance: .; d_gene: .; j_gene: TRBJ2-6; v_gene: TRBV19; len: 17; CDR3nt: TGTGCCAGTAGTATAATGGCGGACTCCTCTGGGGCCAACGTCCTGACTTTC; CDR3aa: CASSIMADSSGANVLTF
abundance: .; d_gene: .; j_gene: TRBJ2-3; v_gene: TRBV10-3; len: 13; CDR3nt: TGTGCCATCAGGGGGACTGTCACAGATACGCAGTATTTT; CDR3aa: CAIRGTVTDTQYF
abundance: .; d_gene: .; j_gene: TRBJ2-7; v_gene: TRBV29-1; len: 12; CDR3nt: TGCAGCGTAGGGTGGGGTACATCCGAGCAGTACTTC; CDR3aa: CSVGWGTSEQYF
abundance: once; d_gene: .; j_gene: TRBJ1-2; v_gene: TRBV6-5; len: 14; CDR3nt: TGTGCCAGCAGTTTCGACAGTTTTTCCTATGGCTACACCTTC; CDR3aa: CASSFDSFSYGYTF
abundance: .; d_gene: .; j_gene: TRBJ1-1; v_gene: TRBV20-1; len: 11; CDR3nt: TGCAGTGCTCCGTCGGGCACTGAAGCTTTCTTT; CDR3aa: CSAPSGTEAFF
abundance: .; d_gene: .; j_gene: TRBJ2-2; v_gene: TRBV5-1; len: 14; CDR3nt: TGCGCCAGCAGTACGGACGAGAACACCGGGGAGCTGTTTTTT; CDR3aa: CASSTDENTGELFF
abundance: .; d_gene: .; j_gene: TRBJ2-7; v_gene: TRBV13; len: 14; CDR3nt: TGTGCCAGCAGCCCTCGGGACTTTACCTACGAGCAGTACTTC; CDR3aa: CASSPRDFTYEQYF
abundance: .; d_gene: .; j_gene: TRBJ1-4; v_gene: TRBV5-1; len: 15; CDR3nt: TGCGCCAGCAGCGTATCAGGGCCAACTAATGAAAAACTGTTTTTT; CDR3aa: CASSVSGPTNEKLFF
abundance: .; d_gene: TRBD1; j_gene: TRBJ2-2; v_gene: TRBV6-5; len: 15; CDR3nt: TGTGCCAGCAGTTACTCGGACAGGGCGGCCGGGGAGCTGTTTTTT; CDR3aa: CASSYSDRAAGELFF
abundance: once; d_gene: TRBD2; j_gene: TRBJ2-1; v_gene: TRBV19; len: 15; CDR3nt: TGTGCCAGTAGTACCCTAGCGGGGTTCTACAATGAGCAGTTCTTC; CDR3aa: CASSTLAGFYNEQFF
abundance: once; d_gene: .; j_gene: TRBJ1-2; v_gene: TRBV2; len: 13; CDR3nt: TGTGCCAGCTCACAGTCTTTTAACTATGGCTACACCTTC; CDR3aa: CASSQSFNYGYTF
abundance: .; d_gene: TRBD2; j_gene: TRBJ2-1; v_gene: TRBV10-3; len: 17; CDR3nt: TGTGCCATCAGTCCCTCGCTAACTAGCGGCTCCTACAATGAGCAGTTCTTC; CDR3aa: CAISPSLTSGSYNEQFF
abundance: .; d_gene: .; j_gene: TRBJ1-1; v_gene: TRBV30; len: 13; CDR3nt: TGTGCCTGGAGTGTAGGAAGGAACACTGAAGCTTTCTTT; CDR3aa: CAWSVGRNTEAFF
abundance: .; d_gene: .; j_gene: TRBJ1-3; v_gene: TRBV19; len: 13; CDR3nt: TGTGCCAGTTCAATAACAGGGTCGAACACCATATATTTT; CDR3aa: CASSITGSNTIYF
abundance: once; d_gene: .; j_gene: TRBJ1-1; v_gene: TRBV6-1; len: 15; CDR3nt: TGTGCCAGCAGTGAAGCGCATGGGGGACTCACTGAAGCTTTCTTT; CDR3aa: CASSEAHGGLTEAFF
abundance: once; d_gene: .; j_gene: TRBJ2-7; v_gene: TRBV7-9; len: 12; CDR3nt: TGTGCCAGCAGCTTAAATCCCGGGGCGCAGTACTTC; CDR3aa: CASSLNPGAQYF
abundance: .; d_gene: TRBD1; j_gene: TRBJ1-1; v_gene: TRBV27; len: 18; CDR3nt: TGTGCCAGCAGTTTTGTTTGGGAGGGGACAGGGGCGGACACTGAAGCTTTCTTT; CDR3aa: CASSFVWEGTGADTEAFF
abundance: .; d_gene: TRBD2; j_gene: TRBJ2-3; v_gene: TRBV30; len: 13; CDR3nt: TGTGCCTGGACTCGGGAGGGCACAGATACGCAGTATTTT; CDR3aa: CAWTREGTDTQYF
abundance: .; d_gene: .; j_gene: TRBJ2-7; v_gene: TRBV18; len: 15; CDR3nt: TGTGCCAGCTCACCCGCGGTGGCAGGAACCTACGAGCAGTACTTC; CDR3aa: CASSPAVAGTYEQYF